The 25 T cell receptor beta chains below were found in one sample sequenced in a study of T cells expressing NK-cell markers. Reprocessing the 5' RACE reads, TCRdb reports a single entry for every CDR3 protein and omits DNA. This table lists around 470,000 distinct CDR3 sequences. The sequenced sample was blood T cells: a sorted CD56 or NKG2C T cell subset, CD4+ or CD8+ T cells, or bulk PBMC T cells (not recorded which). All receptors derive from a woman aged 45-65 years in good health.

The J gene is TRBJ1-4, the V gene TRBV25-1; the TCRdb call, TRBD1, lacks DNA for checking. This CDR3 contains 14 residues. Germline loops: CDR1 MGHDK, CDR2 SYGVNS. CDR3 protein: CASSGLGGKEKLFF.

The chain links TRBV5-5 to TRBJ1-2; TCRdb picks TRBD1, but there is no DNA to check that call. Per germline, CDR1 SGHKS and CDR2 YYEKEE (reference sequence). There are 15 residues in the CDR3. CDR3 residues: CASSRRGGWDYGYTF.

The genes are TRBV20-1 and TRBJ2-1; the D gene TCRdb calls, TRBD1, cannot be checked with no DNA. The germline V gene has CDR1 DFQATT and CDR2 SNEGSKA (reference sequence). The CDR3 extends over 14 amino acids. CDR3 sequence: CSASRNRAYNEQFF.

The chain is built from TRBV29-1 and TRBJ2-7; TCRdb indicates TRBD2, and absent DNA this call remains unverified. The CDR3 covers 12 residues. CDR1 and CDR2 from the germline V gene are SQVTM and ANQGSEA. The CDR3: CSGLIAGYEQYF.

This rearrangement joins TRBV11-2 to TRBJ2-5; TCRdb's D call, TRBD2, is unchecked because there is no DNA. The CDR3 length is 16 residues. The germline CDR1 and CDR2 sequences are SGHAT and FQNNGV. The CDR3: CASSLLPGLVGETQYF.

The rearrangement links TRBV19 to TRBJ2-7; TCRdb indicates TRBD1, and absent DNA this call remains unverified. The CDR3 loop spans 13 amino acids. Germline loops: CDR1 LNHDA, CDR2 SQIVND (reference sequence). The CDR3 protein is CASSILRGSEQYF. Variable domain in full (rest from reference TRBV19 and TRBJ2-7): DGGITQSPKYLFRKEGQNVTLSCEQNLNHDAMYWYRQDPGQGLRLIYYSQIVNDFQKGDIAEGYSVSREKKESFPLTVTSAQKNPTAFYLCASSILRGSEQYFGPGTRLTVT.

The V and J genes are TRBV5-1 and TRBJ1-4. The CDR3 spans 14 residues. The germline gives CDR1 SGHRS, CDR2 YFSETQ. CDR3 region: CASSLFPKGEKLFF.

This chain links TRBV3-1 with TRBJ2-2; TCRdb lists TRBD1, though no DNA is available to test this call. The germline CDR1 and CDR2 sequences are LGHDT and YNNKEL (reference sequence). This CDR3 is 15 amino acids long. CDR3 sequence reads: CASSLPGPGTGELFF.

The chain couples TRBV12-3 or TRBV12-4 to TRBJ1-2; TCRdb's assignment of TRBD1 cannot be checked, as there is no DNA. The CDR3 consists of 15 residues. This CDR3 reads CASRTPGSFNYGYTF.

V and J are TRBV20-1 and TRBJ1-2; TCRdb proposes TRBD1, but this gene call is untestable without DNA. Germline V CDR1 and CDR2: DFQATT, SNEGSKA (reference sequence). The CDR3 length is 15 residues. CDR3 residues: CSARAPRLSNYGYTF.

CDR3 protein: CASSKQGSSSYEQYF. V gene TRBV25-1 combines with J gene TRBJ2-7; TCRdb selects TRBD1, and the lack of DNA leaves this call unchecked. Germline CDR1 reads MGHDK; CDR2 reads SYGVNS. The CDR3 sequence is 15 residues long.

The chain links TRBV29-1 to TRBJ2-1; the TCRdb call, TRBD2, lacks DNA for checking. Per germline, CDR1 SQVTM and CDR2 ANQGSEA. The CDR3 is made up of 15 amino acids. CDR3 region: CSVESAGGTYVEQFF.

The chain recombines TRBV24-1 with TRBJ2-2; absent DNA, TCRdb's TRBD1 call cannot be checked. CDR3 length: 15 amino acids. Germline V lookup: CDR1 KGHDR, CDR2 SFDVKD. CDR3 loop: CATSDLRGLSGELFF.

CDR3 residues: CASSQDPADTGELFF. The J gene is TRBJ2-2, the V gene TRBV4-1. This CDR3 has 15 residues. CDR1 and CDR2 from the germline V gene are MGHRA and YSYEKL.

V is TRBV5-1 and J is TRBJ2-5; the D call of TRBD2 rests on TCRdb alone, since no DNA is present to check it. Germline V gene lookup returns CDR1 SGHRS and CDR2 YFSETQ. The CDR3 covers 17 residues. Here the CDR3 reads CASSLVMAGVGQETQYF.

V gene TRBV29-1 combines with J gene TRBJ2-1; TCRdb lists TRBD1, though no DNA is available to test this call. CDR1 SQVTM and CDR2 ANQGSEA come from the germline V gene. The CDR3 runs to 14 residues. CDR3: CSVGEGVSYNEQFF.

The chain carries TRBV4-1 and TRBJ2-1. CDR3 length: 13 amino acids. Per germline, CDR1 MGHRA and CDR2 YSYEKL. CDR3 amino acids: CASSQDELNEQFF.

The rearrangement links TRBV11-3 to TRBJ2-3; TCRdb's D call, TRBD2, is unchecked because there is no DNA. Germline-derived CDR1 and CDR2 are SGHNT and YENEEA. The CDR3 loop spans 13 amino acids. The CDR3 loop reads CASSYLRADTQYF.

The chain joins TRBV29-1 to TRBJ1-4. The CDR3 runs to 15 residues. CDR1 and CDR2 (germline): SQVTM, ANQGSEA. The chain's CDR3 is CSVGFTAAGGEKLFF. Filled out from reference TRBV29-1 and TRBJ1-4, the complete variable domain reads SAVISQKPSRDICQRGTSLTIQCQVDSQVTMMFWYRQQPGQSLTLIATANQGSEATYESGFVIDKFPISRPNLTFSTLTVSNMSPEDSSIYLCSVGFTAAGGEKLFFGSGTQLSVL.

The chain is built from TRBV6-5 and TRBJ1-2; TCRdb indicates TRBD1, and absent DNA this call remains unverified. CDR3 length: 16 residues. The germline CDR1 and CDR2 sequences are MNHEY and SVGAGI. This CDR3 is CASRRTGTGGFYGYTF.

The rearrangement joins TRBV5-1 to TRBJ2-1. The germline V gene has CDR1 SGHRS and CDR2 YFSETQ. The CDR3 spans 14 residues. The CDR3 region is CASSFSFGYNEQFF.

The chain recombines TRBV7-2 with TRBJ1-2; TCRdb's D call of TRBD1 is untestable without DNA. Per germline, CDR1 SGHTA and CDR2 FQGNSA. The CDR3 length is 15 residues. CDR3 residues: CASSLMAGGRYGYTF.

This CDR3 is CASSLSLVSSYNEQFF. The V gene is TRBV5-1, the J gene TRBJ2-1. The CDR3 runs to 16 residues. Germline V gives CDR1 SGHRS, CDR2 YFSETQ.

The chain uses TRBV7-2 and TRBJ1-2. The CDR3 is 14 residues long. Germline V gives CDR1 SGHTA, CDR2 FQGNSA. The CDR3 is CASSLGQQPMGYTF.

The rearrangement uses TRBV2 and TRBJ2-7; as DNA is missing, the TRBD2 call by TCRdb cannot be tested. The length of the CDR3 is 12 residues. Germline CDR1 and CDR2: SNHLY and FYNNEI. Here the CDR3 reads CASGRTHYEQYF.